Each of the 29 T cell receptor beta chains below was sequenced from the same sample in a study of identical twins. TCRdb re-derived calls from the 5' RACE reads in MiXCR, one entry per CDR3 protein. The sample lists about 240,000 distinct CDR3 sequences, 10% occurring once. The sample taken for sequencing was memory T cells sorted from blood. Receptors originate from a man aged 45 to 65 in good health.

This chain links TRBV5-1 with TRBJ1-2; maybe TRBD1 (6 bases). Germline V CDR1 and CDR2: SGHRS, YFSETQ. Deletions cut 0 bases from V and 3 bases from J, with 9 bases between. CDR3 size: 14 residues. The CDR3 bases are TGCGCCAGCAGCTTGGGTGGGGGCTACTATGGCTACACCTTC. Translating it yields CASSLGGGYYGYTF.

The rearrangement uses TRBV20-1 and TRBJ2-3; TRBD1 aligns across 7 bases. This CDR3 has 14 amino acids. The J segment lost 2 bases and the V segment lost 3 bases, leaving 5 bases of the junction unmatched. Germline loops: CDR1 DFQATT, CDR2 SNEGSKA (reference sequence). The CDR3 DNA reads TGCAGTGCTAGCTCCGGGACAGTCACAGATACGCAGTATTTT. Translated: CSASSGTVTDTQYF.

Ten or more counts support this clonotype. This chain uses TRBV6-1 with TRBJ1-2; unclear D gene. Germline CDR1 is MNHNS and CDR2 is SASEGT. The V and J ends lost 1 base and 8 bases respectively, with 8 bases between them. The CDR3 is 12 residues long. The CDR3, as DNA: TGTGCCAGCAGTGAAGACGGGAACGGCTACACCTTC. Translated: CASSEDGNGYTF.

A few counts support this clonotype. The genes are TRBV9 and TRBJ2-7, with TRBD1 matching 8 bases. CDR3 length: 15 amino acids. The J segment lost 2 bases and the V segment lost 0 bases, leaving 4 bases of the junction unmatched. Germline V gene lookup returns CDR1 SGDLS and CDR2 YYNGEE. The chain's CDR3 is CASSVATDRAYEQYF. The CDR3 DNA reads TGTGCCAGCAGCGTAGCTACGGACAGGGCCTACGAGCAGTACTTC.

This clonotype was detected many times. The V gene is TRBV20-1, the J gene TRBJ2-5; D perhaps matches TRBD2 (5 bases). The CDR3 extends over 13 amino acids. Germline V lookup: CDR1 DFQATT, CDR2 SNEGSKA (reference sequence). V was cut by 4 bases and J by 3 bases, with 12 bases left in between. DNA for the CDR3: TGCAGTGCTATTTTGCCGGGGAAAGAGACCCAGTACTTC. It specifies CSAILPGKETQYF.

The table lists this clonotype with many counts. The chain recombines TRBV20-1 with TRBJ2-7, with TRBD2 matching over 8 bases. Germline loops: CDR1 DFQATT, CDR2 SNEGSKA (reference sequence). Germline trimming cut 7 bases from V and 2 bases from J; bases unmatched to any gene: 7. This CDR3 comprises 13 residues. CDR3 in DNA: TGCAGTGTCGCCGGGAGGGATACCTACGAGCAGTACTTC. Translated, it gives CSVAGRDTYEQYF.

Many counts were recorded for this clonotype. The genes are TRBV20-1 and TRBJ2-3; a weak D match, TRBD1 (5 bases). This CDR3 has 13 amino acids. With 6 bases removed from V and 2 bases from J, the gap between germline ends came to 12 bases. Germline loops: CDR1 DFQATT, CDR2 SNEGSKA (reference sequence). CDR3 coding DNA: TGCAGTGCAGACAGCCAAAACACAGATACGCAGTATTTT. Translating it yields CSADSQNTDTQYF.

The chain is built from TRBV5-4 and TRBJ2-1, with 8 positions matching TRBD1. The trim removed 0 bases at V and 6 bases at J, leaving 5 bases unmatched. Germline CDR1 SGHNT, CDR2 YYREEE (reference sequence). The CDR3 runs to 15 residues. The CDR3 region has the DNA TGTGCCAGCAGCTTGGCAGGACAGGGTATCAATGAGCAGTTCTTC. Protein sequence: CASSLAGQGINEQFF.

This clonotype has a handful of counts. The chain carries TRBV9 and TRBJ2-1; D may correspond to TRBD1 or TRBD2 (5 bases each). From germline, CDR1 is SGDLS and CDR2 YYNGEE. The CDR3 spans 13 residues. V was cut by 0 bases and J by 11 bases, with 12 bases left in between. The CDR3 spells CASSVERADKQFF. DNA of the CDR3: TGTGCCAGCAGCGTAGAAAGAGCGGACAAGCAGTTCTTC.

A few counts support this clonotype. The chain links TRBV20-1 to TRBJ1-2, with a tentative D call TRBD1 (5 bases). The V gene's germline CDR1 is DFQATT and CDR2 SNEGSKA (reference sequence). Deletions cut 6 bases from V and 5 bases from J, with 10 bases between. This CDR3 comprises 11 residues. The CDR3 nucleotides are TGCAGTGCCAGCGGGGGTTATGGCTACACCTTC. The encoded protein is CSASGGYGYTF.

In its sample, this clonotype was seen a few times. V and J are TRBV20-1 and TRBJ2-5, with D perhaps TRBD1 (6 bases). The germline V gene has CDR1 DFQATT and CDR2 SNEGSKA (reference sequence). CDR3 size: 14 residues. V was shortened by 6 bases and J by 4 bases, with 18 bases between the two germline ends. This CDR3 reads CSAPGHRGGETQYF. CDR3 in DNA: TGCAGTGCGCCGGGACACCGAGGGGGAGAGACCCAGTACTTC.

Many counts were recorded for this clonotype. The chain joins TRBV4-1 to TRBJ2-7, with D maybe TRBD1 (6 bases). This CDR3 is 19 amino acids long. The V end lost 1 base, the J end lost 2 bases, and 24 bases lay between the germline ends. The germline V gene encodes CDR1 MGHRA and CDR2 YSYEKL. This CDR3 is CASSQGPLERRTATYEQYF. The CDR3 region has the DNA TGCGCCAGCAGCCAAGGACCCTTGGAACGCAGGACAGCAACCTACGAGCAGTACTTC.

The chain joins TRBV28 to TRBJ1-5; D is undetermined. Per germline, CDR1 MDHEN and CDR2 SYDVKM. The CDR3 has 15 amino acids. V was cut by 6 bases and J by 7 bases, with 19 bases left in between. CDR3 loop: CASRKTAGPGQPQHF. CDR3 bases: TGTGCCAGCAGGAAGACCGCGGGTCCGGGACAGCCCCAGCATTTT.

In this sample, this clonotype turned up a few times. The J gene is TRBJ1-3, the V gene TRBV7-8; D might be TRBD1 (6 bases). Germline V gives CDR1 SGHVS, CDR2 FQNEAQ. The ends were cut back, 2 bases at V and 5 bases at J, with 13 bases in the middle. The CDR3 has 15 amino acids. The CDR3 nucleotides are TGTGCCAGCAGCTTACCACAGGGTTTTAGAAACACCATATATTTT. It yields the protein CASSLPQGFRNTIYF. Looking up the rest from reference TRBV7-8 and TRBJ1-3 gives the full variable domain: GAGVSQSPRYKVAKRGQDVALRCDPISGHVSLFWYQQALGQGPEFLTYFQNEAQLDKSGLPSDRFFAERPEGSVSTLKIQRTQQEDSAVYLCASSLPQGFRNTIYFGEGSWLTVV.

There are many counts of this clonotype. The chain has TRBV27 and TRBJ2-7, with a possible D match to TRBD2 (5 bases). The CDR3 runs 13 residues. The germline gives CDR1 MNHEY, CDR2 SMNVEV (reference sequence). The V gene lost 7 bases and the J gene lost 1 base, with 11 bases spanning the gap. CDR3 region: CASTSRGSYEQYF. Here the CDR3 DNA reads TGTGCCAGCACCTCTCGGGGTTCCTACGAGCAGTACTTC.

This clonotype has just a few counts. The rearrangement uses TRBV20-1 and TRBJ1-2, with a weak D call TRBD1 (5 bases). Trimming took off 0 bases at V and 4 bases at J, with 15 bases between the two ends. Germline loops: CDR1 DFQATT, CDR2 SNEGSKA (reference sequence). The CDR3 is 15 residues long. CDR3 amino acids: CSARDLRGESYGYTF. In DNA form, the CDR3 reads TGCAGTGCTAGAGATTTGAGAGGGGAAAGCTATGGCTACACCTTC.

In this sample, this clonotype turned up many times. J is TRBJ2-3 and V is TRBV7-9; 7 positions agree with TRBD1. The length of the CDR3 is 13 residues. V gave up 3 bases and J gave up 6 bases; unmatched junction bases: 3. CDR1 SEHNR and CDR2 FQNEAQ come from the germline V gene (reference sequence). Here the CDR3 reads CASSLTGFDTQYF. CDR3 in DNA: TGTGCCAGCAGCTTGACAGGGTTCGATACGCAGTATTTT.

This clonotype was seen many times. The chain carries TRBV9 and TRBJ2-3, with 9 bases fitting TRBD1. V was clipped by 0 bases and J by 4 bases; unmatched bases: 3. CDR1 and CDR2 from the germline V gene are SGDLS and YYNGEE. This CDR3 has 15 residues. The CDR3 DNA reads as TGTGCCAGCAGCGTAGGACAGGGGGGGCCAGATACGCAGTATTTT. Encoded protein: CASSVGQGGPDTQYF. Full variable domain (outside the CDR3, taken from reference TRBV9 and TRBJ2-3): DSGVTQTPKHLITATGQRVTLRCSPRSGDLSVYWYQQSLDQGLQFLIQYYNGEERAKGNILERFSAQQFPDLHSELNLSSLELGDSALYFCASSVGQGGPDTQYFGPGTRLTVL.

This clonotype has only a few counts. The genes are TRBV28 and TRBJ1-4, with a possible D match to TRBD1 (6 bases). CDR1 and CDR2 from the germline V gene are MDHEN and SYDVKM. V lost 5 bases to trimming and J lost 7 bases, with 14 bases between them. This CDR3 contains 14 residues. In DNA, the CDR3 is TGTGCCAGCAGTATGGGGGCGCCGGGTGAAAAACTGTTTTTT. It codes for CASSMGAPGEKLFF.

The rearrangement joins TRBV11-2 to TRBJ1-3, with 7 bases matching TRBD1. Looked up from germline, CDR1 is SGHAT and CDR2 is FQNNGV. CDR3 length equals 18 residues. V shed 2 bases, J shed 0 bases, and the junction held 10 bases outside the gene matches. The CDR3 DNA reads TGTGCCAGCAGCTTAAGGGGGACAGTTGACTTCTCTGGAAACACCATATATTTT. Amino acids: CASSLRGTVDFSGNTIYF.

This clonotype showed up many times. V gene TRBV12-3 or TRBV12-4 combines with J gene TRBJ1-5; 8 positions match TRBD1. After removal of 6 bases from V and 5 bases from J, the junction contained 3 bases not matched to a gene. The CDR3 is made up of 13 amino acids. The CDR3 DNA sequence: TGTGCCAGCAGCACGGACAGGGATCAGCCCCAGCATTTT. Translation: CASSTDRDQPQHF.

This clonotype was observed at least ten times. The gene calls are TRBV5-8 and TRBJ1-4; D gene unclear. The V end was cut by 3 bases, the J end by 6 bases, with 15 bases between. CDR3 size: 15 residues. Looked up from germline, CDR1 is SGHTS and CDR2 is YDEGEE. For the CDR3, the DNA is TGTGCCAGCAGCTCGGGCGCGGGGAGGGATGAAAAACTGTTTTTT. Translating gives CASSSGAGRDEKLFF.

This clonotype was observed many times. The chain is built from TRBV27 and TRBJ2-1; TRBD2 is a possible D gene (5 bases). Germline CDR1 and CDR2: MNHEY and SMNVEV (reference sequence). CDR3 length: 15 residues. Trimming cost V 5 bases and J 7 bases, with 18 bases left between them. This CDR3 is CASSPGLDRRNEQFF. The CDR3 DNA reads TGTGCCAGCAGTCCCGGACTTGATCGAAGGAATGAGCAGTTCTTC.

This clonotype has ten or more counts. The genes are TRBV7-8 and TRBJ2-3, with TRBD1 matching over 9 bases. Germline CDR1 and CDR2: SGHVS and FQNEAQ. With 4 bases clipped from V and 1 base from J, the junction kept 3 bases outside the gene matches. The CDR3 has 15 residues. This CDR3 reads CASSSWTGGTDTQYF. The CDR3 DNA is TGTGCCAGCAGCTCCTGGACAGGGGGCACAGATACGCAGTATTTT.

The gene calls are TRBV15 and TRBJ2-7; a possible D gene is TRBD1 (6 bases). Germline V gene sequence: CDR1 LNHNV, CDR2 YYDKDF (reference sequence). This CDR3 is 14 amino acids long. Deletions cut 0 bases from V and 2 bases from J, with 8 bases between. In nucleotides, the CDR3 is TGTGCCACCAGCAGAGAGAGGGGGACCTACGAGCAGTACTTC. It is translated as CATSRERGTYEQYF.

The table lists this clonotype with many counts. The chain joins TRBV20-1 to TRBJ1-5; 8 bases are shared with TRBD1. CDR1 and CDR2 (germline): DFQATT, SNEGSKA (reference sequence). The CDR3 is 16 amino acids. Losses at the gene ends were 0 bases for V and 2 bases for J; bases not matched to a gene: 6. The CDR3 DNA sequence: TGCAGTGCTAGAGACTTACTGACAGGGGGCAATCAGCCCCAGCATTTT. This sequence encodes CSARDLLTGGNQPQHF.

This clonotype was detected only a few times. The V gene is TRBV30, the J gene TRBJ2-3, with D perhaps matching TRBD1 or TRBD2 (5 bases each). The CDR3 runs to 15 residues. V was pared by 4 bases and J by 2 bases, with 16 bases between. Germline V gene lookup returns CDR1 GTSNPN and CDR2 SVGIG (reference sequence). Here the CDR3 reads CAWTRWGSSTDTQYF. DNA for the CDR3: TGTGCCTGGACCCGGTGGGGGTCTTCCACAGATACGCAGTATTTT.

The chain combines TRBV2 with TRBJ2-1; D possibly matches TRBD1 or TRBD2 (5 bases each). This CDR3 is 15 amino acids long. Per germline, CDR1 SNHLY and CDR2 FYNNEI. With 8 bases removed from V and 7 bases from J, the gap between germline ends came to 21 bases. As DNA, the CDR3 is TGTGCCAGCGGAGGCTGGGGAGAAAGGGGAAATGAGCAGTTCTTC. It encodes CASGGWGERGNEQFF.

This chain connects TRBV11-2 to TRBJ2-2; D might be TRBD2 (5 bases). Germline CDR1 and CDR2: SGHAT and FQNNGV. CDR3 length: 15 residues. Deletions cut 3 bases from V and 4 bases from J, with 12 bases between. The CDR3 DNA follows: TGTGCCAGCAGCTTTTCCTCTAGCCGCACCGGGGAGCTGTTTTTT. Amino acids: CASSFSSSRTGELFF. Full variable domain (missing parts from reference TRBV11-2 and TRBJ2-2): EAGVAQSPRYKIIEKRQSVAFWCNPISGHATLYWYQQILGQGPKLLIQFQNNGVVDDSQLPKDRFSAERLKGVDSTLKIQPAKLEDSAVYLCASSFSSSRTGELFFGEGSRLTVL.